One TCR beta chain is described in this entry. The table lists this clone with a few counts. What this receptor recognizes is not known. Base qualities are missing; no much larger clone stands one base away. V loses 0 bases of germline sequence and J loses 9 bases, and the interval between the two ends is 15 bases. According to the germline V gene, CDR1 reads LGHNA and CDR2 reads YNFKEQ. The CDR3 sequence holds 15 residues, the cysteine and phenylalanine included. The entry retains the CDR3 DNA only, 45 bases that are in frame from base 1. The data were obtained in a study of cytomegalovirus exposure and HLA in healthy donors (dated 2017 in TCRdb). About the study as a whole: According to an earlier analysis of around 600 of the donors, roughly 180 million T cells yielded some 110 million unique TCR beta sequences and around 280 Gb of sequence data. An early release covering roughly 600 HLA-typed donors comprised roughly 300 gigabases of sequencing data and about 90 million unique TCR sequences. Of the 398 genotyped donors, 65% to 90% were placed in the genetic ancestry cluster associated with self-reported Caucasian donors. The aim of the study was to test whether cataloging public T cell receptors could identify signatures of past pathogen exposure. Using immunosequencing, the study profiled T cell repertoires from roughly 650 subjects and related those repertoires to cytomegalovirus serostatus. In addition to the first cohort of 666 subjects, a separate validation cohort of some 120 different subjects was used. The study combined high-throughput TCR immunosequencing, statistical association of individual TCRs with disease status, and machine learning to predict cytomegalovirus infection status. To study patterns of TCR occurrence, a later analysis re-analyzed previously published TCR beta repertoires from 700 or so donors and added high-resolution HLA genotyping. The later analysis used no new phenotypic data to find candidate immune exposures, relying instead on TCR beta sequences and their occurrence across donors. An earlier analysis of 587 of the donors used high-throughput TCR beta sequencing to judge whether each TCR beta V gene segment behaved as functional or pseudogenic. Donor age, sex, ethnicity and CMV serostatus were compiled alongside the repertoire data. A later genetic analysis took genome-wide SNP genotypes for about three fifths of the 666 donors and used that subset as a discovery cohort. Every repertoire in the discovery cohort had been generated on one and the same sequencing platform. HLA typing included class I and class II loci at four-digit resolution. The number of typed donors differed by locus: about 620-640 for A, B, C, DRB1 and DQB1; 522 for DQA1; about 600 for DPA1; and some 470 for DPB1. A few DR-DQ haplotypes were handled as single units for association and clustering because linkage in the cohort was strong. On average, roughly 250,000 unique TCR beta nucleotide sequences were sequenced per donor among a few hundred genotyped donors of the cohort, with about 19% of those sequences being non-productive. Overall results and qualifications from the work: According to a later analysis, most CMV-associated TCR beta chains appeared to be HLA-restricted, and the HLA associations seemed to be driven largely by CMV exposure. In a later genetic analysis, fewer N-insertions in productive TCRs were reported among donors in an Asian-associated ancestry cluster than the roughly 710-donor mean. When HLA alleles, especially DR and DQ, strongly co-occurred, attributing TCR associations to individual alleles was difficult. CMV serostatus was the only immune exposure information available for the cohort. Roughly uniform sequencing depth across donors was assumed in presence/absence analyses, although this assumption may not hold. In both the original and validation cohorts, the classifier was reported to diagnose cytomegalovirus status with high specificity and sensitivity. A group of highly shared sequence variants was considered likely to be a technical artifact of the sequencing pipeline. The earlier analysis of a few hundred of the donors excluded some 15 rarely observed V segments, including chromosome 9 orphons, because counts were too low. The study gave a list of some 150 TCR beta chains associated with cytomegalovirus. In an earlier analysis of 587 of the donors, most TCR beta V segments appeared in productive rearrangements about 87% or about 30% of the time, broadly matching IMGT annotations. According to the authors, the approach could potentially be generalized to other disease states and immunological phenotypes. The cohort was sequenced for TCR beta chains only, and without alpha or paired-chain data the features that could be detected were limited. Most TCR sequences were observed very rarely across donors, whereas some public TCRs were present in many individuals. An association between a missense DCLRE1C variant and V-gene and J-gene trimming of TCR beta chains was found in a later genetic analysis and replicated in an independent cohort. A few of the identified cytomegalovirus-associated TCR beta chains were confirmed in vitro to be specific for cytomegalovirus antigens. Compared with equally common non-associated chains, HLA-associated TCR beta chains in a later analysis were more clonally expanded and had lower generation probabilities. A further reported finding was that TCR beta sequences accurately predicted the HLA-A and HLA-B alleles for most subjects in the first cohort. Linkage disequilibrium might explain the correlated functional status among segregating V segments, but an unknown experimental factor could not be ruled out. Because some donors lacked HLA typing at each locus, the association tests relied only on the typed subset. Several of the top co-occurrence clusters appeared to be linked to parvovirus B19, influenza, CMV and Epstein-Barr virus, according to a later analysis. Specific HLA alleles were associated with roughly 16,000 TCR beta sequences at a false discovery rate of 0.05 in a later analysis. Some IMGT-functional V segments, including TRBV6-2 and TRBV6-3, could not be distinguished by the 87-base-pair reads and were therefore excluded. In a later analysis, TCR association rates were found to vary across HLA loci, with the most associated TCRs seen for DRB1 alleles and the fewest for HLA-C alleles.

In total, around 600 healthy bone marrow donors made up the cohort. At the time of sampling, all cohort members were nominally healthy, though unrecorded immune exposures were likely present. The donor was CMV seropositive and belonged to the group of 250 to 350 seropositive cohort members. A peripheral blood sample was collected from each donor, and TCR beta sequencing was performed on peripheral blood mononuclear cells. Genomic DNA was extracted from the blood cell samples with the Qiagen DNeasy Blood Extraction Kit. Library construction relied on the immunoSEQ multiplex PCR assay. A mixture of 60 forward primers for TCR Vbeta segments and 13 reverse primers for TCR Jbeta segments was used in the multiplex PCR. The CDR3 region of rearranged TCR beta genes was amplified from genomic DNA by a multiplex PCR assay. Amplified TCR beta libraries were sequenced as 87-base-pair reads on the Illumina HiSeq System. In the original analysis: In a later analysis, some 80 million unique TCR beta chains were counted across the 500 to 850 repertoires, and approximately 11 million of these chains were shared by at least two donors. To remove PCR and sequencing errors, raw reads were error-corrected and collapsed into unique sequences using a nearest-neighbor algorithm that merged closely related sequences. CDR3 sequences were aligned to IMGT reference sequences to assign V, D and J gene segments. For a sequence to be retained, at least a six-nucleotide match to both a V gene segment and a J gene segment was required. Rearrangements were classified as productive when the CDR3 lacked stop codons and remained in frame with V and J, and all other rearrangements were classified as non-productive. Following IMGT convention, CDR3 was defined as the stretch from the second conserved V-encoded cysteine up to the conserved J-encoded phenylalanine. The earlier analysis of some 580 of the donors excluded any sequence lacking an unambiguous match to a single V gene segment. In an earlier analysis of roughly 500 of the donors, V segments were called functional above 56.7% productive rearrangements and were called segregating when the between-donor standard deviation exceeded 5%. To diagnose cytomegalovirus status from the catalog of TCR beta chain sequences, a statistical classification framework was built. In a later analysis, TCR nucleotide sequences were compared against IMGT/GENE-DB human TR gene sequences so that V and J genes could be assigned. In a later analysis, CDR3 sequences and most-parsimonious VDJ recombination scenarios were assigned using the TCRdist pipeline. In a later analysis, each TCR beta chain was defined by its CDR3 amino acid sequence together with its V-gene family, and reads lacking a unique V-gene family were excluded. In a later analysis, fewer than 600 highly shared, low-generation-probability nucleotide sequences were removed to address suspected cross-contamination and a sequencing artifact. In a later analysis, a clonal expansion index was calculated for each public chain from normalized within-repertoire ranks of inferred template counts. A later analysis computed generation probabilities with a VDJ recombination model fitted to out-of-frame rearrangements, and checked the results against IGoR. Hypergeometric tests were used in a later analysis to score TCR-TCR, TCR-HLA and TCR-CMV co-occurrence, with a repertoire-size bias correction applied to the TCR pairs. A later analysis estimated false discovery rates by permuting HLA or CMV assignments 20 times. A later analysis grouped co-occurring TCRs with DBSCAN, adding TCRdist sequence similarity when clustering within HLA-allele-positive subsets. Repertoires with fewer than 30,000 or more than 120,000 public chains, plus five repertoires with anomalous nucleotide sharing, were excluded from co-occurrence clustering. TCRdb carries this immuneACCESS record with in-frame sequences only. Its versions omit some clonotypes, under half of them owing to an unresolved V gene in the studies checked, with the rest unexplained. That table gives V, J and clone size, and the DNA gave D and trimming. For this sample the table gives under 150,000 clones, of which roughly two thirds were detected only once. The top ten hold 1.6% of the sample.

This receptor was taken from a man younger than 45 in good health and CMV-seropositive. In this chain, TRBV4-2 is recombined with TRBJ2-1, with a tentative D gene TRBD2 over 6 matching bases. Source material: PBMCs. The sequenced DNA: TGTGCCAGCAGCCAAGATGGAGGGCGGGAAGGTGAGCAGTTCTTC. It codes for CASSQDGGREGEQFF.